This T cell receptor (beta chain) was sequenced during a study of blood T cell repertoires in COVID-19. Germline V lookup: CDR1 SGHTA, CDR2 FQGTGA. The CDR3 contains 15 residues. Trimming cost V 4 bases and J 6 bases; bases outside gene matches: 5. Only in-frame clones appear in the TCRdb table, and some are missing; sequencing was by immunoSEQ multiplex PCR. The data contain fewer than 200,000 clones, almost 80% of them singletons. The clonotype originates from a woman in her 70s with acute or convalescent COVID-19. The chain recombines TRBV7-3 with TRBJ2-1; 11 bases match TRBD2. Sequencing was performed on peripheral blood. The CDR3 protein is CASSSTSGSPNEQFF. DNA for the CDR3: TGTGCCAGCAGCTCAACTAGCGGGAGCCCCAATGAGCAGTTCTTC.